This T cell receptor beta chain comes out of a study of T cell changes during pregnancy in multiple sclerosis. V was cut by 6 bases and J by 0 bases, with 8 bases left in between. The CDR3 covers 12 residues. The germline gives CDR1 SQVTM, CDR2 ANQGSEA. There are a few counts of this clone. Clones were sequenced by immunoSEQ multiplex PCR, and TCRdb holds only the in-frame ones, with some missing. The table lists 50,000 to 60,000 clones, around 93% of them singletons. The V and J genes are TRBV29-1 and TRBJ1-1; unclear D gene. The sequencing used peripheral blood, collected after pregnancy. The receptor's source is a female donor in good health, enrolled as a control in a pregnancy study. CDR3 DNA: TGCAGCGTCGAGTTAATGAACACTGAAGCTTTCTTT. Amino acids: CSVELMNTEAFF.